Listed below are T cell receptor beta chains from one sample, sequenced in a study of T-cell reconstitution after alpha-beta-depleted transplantation in children. Via MiXCR, TCRdb re-called the PCR reads, giving one row per CDR3 protein. The table lists about 870,000 distinct CDR3 sequences, about 15% of them singletons, with approximately 5% in the top ten. Source: PBMCs, mostly from graft donor cells, taken 360 days after TCRalphabeta/CD19-depleted stem cell transplant. The source of these receptors is a male patient younger than 18 who had a stem cell transplant for acute lymphoblastic leukemia, so the T cells may come from the graft donor. CDR3s include the opening cysteine and the closing phenylalanine or tryptophan. The D gene is left open where the match is weak. Part of the rows lack a size; the others show once, few, many or a class for expanded clones.

TRBV6-5	TRBD1	TRBJ2-5	few	CASSYLKGTGAHQETQYF	TGTGCCAGCAGTTACTTGAAGGGGACAGGGGCCCATCAAGAGACCCAGTACTTC
TRBV12-3/TRBV12-4	.	TRBJ2-2	few	CASSFGAGRATGELFF	.
TRBV20-1	.	TRBJ1-4	.	CCATSWDPGRGEKLFF	TGCTGTGCTACATCTTGGGACCCGGGAAGGGGCGAAAAACTGTTTTTT
TRBV21-1	.	TRBJ2-7	.	CASTPRGLADFSYEQYF	TGTGCCAGCACCCCTAGAGGACTAGCGGACTTCTCCTACGAGCAGTACTTC
TRBV29-1	TRBD1	TRBJ1-5	many	CSVSTGTGGRSNQPQHF	TGCAGCGTTTCCACCGGGACAGGGGGTCGGAGCAATCAGCCCCAGCATTTT
TRBV7-9	.	TRBJ1-6	few	CASRTTGRPNSPLHF	TGTGCCAGCAGAACGACCGGGCGCCCAAATTCACCCCTCCACTTT
TRBV10-2	.	TRBJ2-1	many	CASSNGLEQFF	TGCGCCAGCAGTAACGGACTAGAGCAGTTCTTC
TRBV7-7	.	TRBJ2-7	.	CASSPGEGRVGEQYF	TGTGCCAGCAGCCCCGGAGAGGGCAGGGTGGGGGAGCAGTACTTC
TRBV5-1	.	TRBJ2-7	few	CASSLSNQGFYEQYF	TGCGCCAGCAGCTTGAGTAACCAGGGCTTCTACGAGCAGTACTTC
TRBV21-1	.	TRBJ1-3	few	CASSKALRGGNTIYF	TGTGCCAGCAGCAAAGCGCTCAGGGGTGGGAACACCATATATTTT
TRBV7-9	TRBD1	TRBJ1-1	few	CASRGDSVGTEAFF	TGTGCCAGCAGGGGGGACAGTGTCGGGACTGAAGCTTTCTTT
TRBV20-1	TRBD2	TRBJ2-7	.	CSARGGTSGNEQYF	TGCAGTGCTAGAGGCGGGACTAGCGGGAACGAGCAGTACTTC
TRBV2	TRBD2	TRBJ2-3	.	CATRTLGTSEHTDTQYF	TGTGCCACCCGAACCCTCGGGACTAGCGAGCACACAGATACGCAGTATTTT
TRBV20-1	.	TRBJ2-7	few	CSASTLDPPYEQYF	TGCAGTGCTAGTACCCTCGACCCTCCCTACGAGCAGTACTTC
TRBV29-1	TRBD2	TRBJ2-7	.	CSVIGLAVSYEQYF	TGCAGCGTTATCGGACTAGCTGTCTCTTACGAGCAGTACTTC
TRBV20-1	.	TRBJ1-1	few	CSAKPSIPGEYTEAFF	TGCAGTGCTAAACCGTCTATTCCCGGGGAGTACACTGAAGCTTTCTTT
TRBV11-2	.	TRBJ1-1	.	CASSLHDTEAFF	TGTGCCAGCAGCTTACACGACACTGAAGCTTTCTTT
TRBV20-1	TRBD2	TRBJ2-7	many	CSARNPGLEYGLGYEQYF	TGCAGTGCTAGAAACCCCGGACTAGAATACGGCTTAGGCTACGAGCAGTACTTC
TRBV29-1	TRBD2	TRBJ2-7	many	CSVKTGTSGYYEQYF	TGCAGCGTTAAAACTGGGACTAGCGGTTACTACGAGCAGTACTTC
TRBV16	.	TRBJ2-3	few	CASSLPQRGTDTQYF	TGTGCCAGCAGCCTTCCCCAACGCGGCACAGATACGCAGTATTTT
TRBV7-8	.	TRBJ1-1	.	CASSLLGVIQDSLNTEAFF	TGTGCCAGCAGCTTATTAGGGGTGATCCAGGACAGTCTGAACACTGAAGCTTTCTTT
TRBV7-9	.	TRBJ2-7	.	CASSFLDGPFYEQYF	TGTGCCAGCAGCTTCCTTGACGGCCCCTTCTACGAGCAGTACTTC
TRBV11-2	TRBD2	TRBJ2-3	.	CASSLGRRGGRLTDTQYF	TGTGCCAGCAGCTTAGGCCGCCGGGGCGGGAGATTAACAGATACGCAGTATTTT
TRBV5-5	.	TRBJ1-5	few	CASSFHNSNQPQHF	TGTGCCAGCAGCTTCCACAACAGCAATCAGCCCCAGCATTTT